These 27 T cell receptor beta chains share one sample of origin, sequenced in a study of blood T cells in healthy people across ages. The use of a sample-barcoded 5' primer and a J-beta primer mix characterized a second PCR of roughly 7 to 12 cycles. MiXCR, run by TCRdb on the 5' RACE reads, gives a single entry per CDR3 protein. The sample lists approximately 1.5 million distinct CDR3 sequences, roughly 32% occurring once. The specimen sequenced was blood. The receptors come from a woman aged 25-40 years in good health.

CDR3 in amino acids: CASSLIGTGTRDTQYF. The CDR3 coding sequence is TGTGCCAGCAGCCTTATTGGAACAGGCACAAGAGATACGCAGTATTTT. The rearrangement links TRBV9 to TRBJ2-3; weak D call: TRBD1 (5 bases). The ends were cut back, 4 bases at V and 5 bases at J, with 20 bases in the middle. The germline V gene has CDR1 SGDLS and CDR2 YYNGEE. This CDR3 is built from 16 residues.

The table lists this clonotype with a few counts. The rearrangement joins TRBV9 to TRBJ2-2; D possibly corresponds to TRBD2 (6 bases). CDR3 length: 15 residues. Germline V gene sequence: CDR1 SGDLS, CDR2 YYNGEE. The V gene lost 4 bases and the J gene lost 0 bases, with 10 bases spanning the gap. CDR3 sequence: CASSSAGSNTGELFF. CDR3 in DNA: TGTGCCAGCAGCTCAGCGGGTTCGAACACCGGGGAGCTGTTTTTT.

This chain links TRBV7-9 with TRBJ1-2; D unclear. The germline V and J ends were trimmed by 5 bases and 9 bases, with 10 bases remaining between them. The CDR3 is made up of 11 amino acids. From germline, CDR1 is SEHNR and CDR2 FQNEAQ (reference sequence). CDR3 in amino acids: CASSLGDSYTF. DNA for the CDR3: TGTGCCAGCAGCCTCGGTGATAGCTACACCTTC.

Only a few counts were recorded for this clonotype. The chain is built from TRBV7-3 and TRBJ2-1, with D perhaps matching TRBD2 (6 bases). The length of the CDR3 is 16 residues. In germline, CDR1 is SGHTA, CDR2 FQGTGA. V lost 5 bases and J 2 bases, leaving 16 bases between the germline ends. The CDR3: CASSPTPSVPYNEQFF. The CDR3 nucleotides read TGTGCCAGCAGCCCCACCCCTAGCGTTCCCTACAATGAGCAGTTCTTC.

The chain joins TRBV7-8 to TRBJ2-3; 8 bases align to TRBD2. The J segment lost 5 bases and the V segment lost 5 bases, leaving 6 bases of the junction unmatched. The germline CDR1 and CDR2 sequences are SGHVS and FQNEAQ. CDR3 size: 14 residues. CDR3 amino acids: CASSPGGVGDTQYF. The DNA of the CDR3 is TGTGCCAGCAGCCCCGGGGGGGTGGGAGATACGCAGTATTTT.

The chain recombines TRBV5-1 with TRBJ2-1; the match to TRBD2 covers 11 bases. CDR1 SGHRS and CDR2 YFSETQ come from the germline V gene. The CDR3 runs 16 residues. The V and J ends lost 2 bases and 4 bases, in that order; junction bases with no gene match: 5. Here the CDR3 reads CASSFLGTSGYNEQFF. The CDR3 region has the DNA TGCGCCAGCAGCTTCCTCGGGACTAGCGGTTACAATGAGCAGTTCTTC.

This clonotype was seen more than once but under ten times. In nucleotides, the CDR3 is TGTGCCAGCAGCTTGTCCGGGACAGGGGGCCCCCACGAGCAGTACTTC. As protein: CASSLSGTGGPHEQYF. The V call is TRBV5-5, the J call TRBJ2-7; TRBD1 aligns across 12 bases. Germline-derived CDR1 and CDR2 are SGHKS and YYEKEE (reference sequence). Trimming removed 1 base from V and 5 bases from J; junction bases left unmatched: 7. CDR3 size: 16 residues. Looking up the rest from reference TRBV5-5 and TRBJ2-7 gives the full variable domain: DAGVTQSPTHLIKTRGQQVTLRCSPISGHKSVSWYQQVLGQGPQFIFQYYEKEERGRGNFPDRFSARQFPNYSSELNVNALLLGDSALYLCASSLSGTGGPHEQYFGPGTRLTVT.

This chain links TRBV5-1 with TRBJ2-2; no clear D. Deletions cut 0 bases from V and 6 bases from J, with 12 bases between. This CDR3 has 15 residues. Germline-derived CDR1 and CDR2 are SGHRS and YFSETQ. CDR3 DNA sequence: TGCGCCAGCAGCTTGGCGGACCACTCTTCCGGGGAGCTGTTTTTT. Its protein is CASSLADHSSGELFF.

The rearrangement links TRBV15 to TRBJ1-1; 10 bases line up with TRBD1. This CDR3 contains 16 residues. Unmatched junction bases numbered 8, after V lost 4 bases and J lost 3 bases. Germline CDR1 LNHNV, CDR2 YYDKDF (reference sequence). For the CDR3, the DNA is TGTGCCACCAGCACGGGACAGGGGTTGTCGGACACTGAAGCTTTCTTT. This encodes CATSTGQGLSDTEAFF.

This chain links TRBV4-2 with TRBJ2-2; the match to TRBD2 covers 8 bases. Germline values: CDR1 LGHNA, CDR2 YNFKEQ. The V gene end was trimmed by 1 base and the J gene end by 0 bases; junction bases not matched to a gene: 7. The CDR3 has 18 amino acids. The DNA of the CDR3 is TGTGCCAGCAGCCAAGCTCAAACACTAGCGGCGAACACCGGGGAGCTGTTTTTT. Its protein product is CASSQAQTLAANTGELFF.

The gene calls are TRBV20-1 and TRBJ2-5; 11 positions agree with TRBD1. The germline V gene has CDR1 DFQATT and CDR2 SNEGSKA (reference sequence). V shed 0 bases and J 5 bases; nucleotides not matched to a gene: 5. The length of the CDR3 is 15 residues. As DNA, the CDR3 is TGCAGTGCTAGAGATTGGGACAGGGGGGGTGAGACCCAGTACTTC. Translation gives CSARDWDRGGETQYF.

This clonotype was recorded a few times. V gene TRBV7-2 combines with J gene TRBJ2-5; the D call may be TRBD1 or TRBD2 (5 bases each). Germline CDR1 SGHTA, CDR2 FQGNSA. V was trimmed by 5 bases and J by 7 bases, leaving 11 bases between them. The CDR3 extends over 12 amino acids. This CDR3 reads CASSPTGGTQYF. Written as DNA, the CDR3 is TGTGCCAGCAGCCCAACTGGGGGGACCCAGTACTTC.

This clonotype was counted a few times. The chain uses TRBV9 and TRBJ2-3; no clear D gene. This CDR3 comprises 13 residues. V lost 3 bases to trimming and J lost 6 bases, with 11 bases between them. Germline V gene data show CDR1 as SGDLS and CDR2 as YYNGEE. CDR3 protein: CASSAEEVDTQYF. DNA of the CDR3: TGTGCCAGCAGCGCCGAAGAGGTCGATACGCAGTATTTT.

Many counts were recorded for this clonotype. The genes are TRBV29-1 and TRBJ2-1; 12 bases match TRBD2. J was trimmed by 8 bases and V by 8 bases; bases with no gene match: 10. Per germline, CDR1 SQVTM and CDR2 ANQGSEA. The CDR3 is 14 amino acids. CDR3 loop: CSSTIGLAGYEQFF. Here the CDR3 DNA reads TGCAGCTCAACCATCGGACTAGCGGGATATGAGCAGTTCTTC.

This clonotype was detected only a few times. The chain links TRBV20-1 to TRBJ2-7; TRBD2 is a possible D gene (5 bases). Germline assignment: CDR1 DFQATT and CDR2 SNEGSKA (reference sequence). V was pared by 0 bases and J by 7 bases, with 13 bases between. The CDR3 covers 13 residues. CDR3 sequence: CSARDGNSGEQYF. The CDR3 nucleotides are TGCAGTGCTAGAGACGGGAACTCGGGTGAGCAGTACTTC.

This clonotype was counted between two and nine times. This rearrangement joins TRBV3-1 to TRBJ2-3; maybe TRBD2 (7 bases). The CDR3 loop spans 12 amino acids. Trimming shortened V by 8 bases and J by 4 bases, and 10 bases separated the two germline ends. Germline CDR1 reads LGHDT; CDR2 reads YNNKEL (reference sequence). In nucleotides, the CDR3 is TGTGCCAGCGGGGGGGCCCCAGATACGCAGTATTTT. This encodes CASGGAPDTQYF.

This sequence joins TRBV13 and TRBJ1-2, with D possibly TRBD1 on 5 matching bases. V lost 5 bases and J 6 bases, leaving 16 bases between the germline ends. Per the germline V gene, CDR1 is PRHDT and CDR2 is FYEKMQ (reference sequence). The CDR3 covers 14 residues. The CDR3 DNA reads TGTGCCAGCAGCATACGTGTCACGGGGGATGGCTACACCTTC. Protein: CASSIRVTGDGYTF.

In this sample, this clonotype turned up a few times. J is TRBJ2-3 and V is TRBV2; D is unclear. CDR1 is SNHLY and CDR2 is FYNNEI in the germline V gene. V was clipped by 0 bases and J by 2 bases, with 9 bases between them. The CDR3 contains 15 residues. This CDR3 reads CASSEALGNTDTQYF. CDR3 sequence (DNA): TGTGCCAGCAGTGAAGCGCTTGGCAACACAGATACGCAGTATTTT. The full variable domain, with the rest looked up from reference TRBV2 and TRBJ2-3, is EPEVTQTPSHQVTQMGQEVILRCVPISNHLYFYWYRQILGQKVEFLVSFYNNEISEKSEIFDDQFSVERPDGSNFTLKIRSTKLEDSAMYFCASSEALGNTDTQYFGPGTRLTVL.

In its sample, this clonotype was seen many times. The chain combines TRBV18 with TRBJ2-1; a possible D gene is TRBD1 (6 bases). The V end was cut by 3 bases, the J end by 4 bases, with 13 bases between. Per germline, CDR1 KGHSH and CDR2 LQKENI. This CDR3 has 15 residues. This CDR3 reads CASSPSQGSYNEQFF. The CDR3 nucleotides are TGTGCCAGCTCACCTTCACAGGGTTCTTACAATGAGCAGTTCTTC.

This sequence joins TRBV7-9 and TRBJ2-1, with D perhaps given as TRBD1 or TRBD2 (5 bases each). The end of the DNA aligns better with TRBJ2-7, so the J call may be wrong. CDR3 size: 15 residues. Germline V lookup: CDR1 SEHNR, CDR2 FQNEAQ (reference sequence). CDR3 residues: CASSRRDGVYNEQYF. The CDR3 DNA follows: TGTGCCAGCAGCCGCCGGGACGGCGTATACAATGAGCAGTACTTC.

The rearrangement links TRBV4-2 to TRBJ2-3, with D perhaps matching TRBD2 (5 bases). Trimming took 8 bases from V and 7 from J, leaving 25 bases between them. Germline V lookup: CDR1 LGHNA, CDR2 YNFKEQ. The CDR3 consists of 16 residues. In nucleotides, the CDR3 is TGTGCCAGCTCTACCGAGGGTGACCCCGAGAGGAATACGCAGTATTTT. Amino acids: CASSTEGDPERNTQYF.

V usage is TRBV30 and J usage is TRBJ2-7, with 13 bases lining up with TRBD2. This CDR3 has 16 amino acids. With V trimmed by 0 bases and J by 2 bases, 4 bases remained unmatched. The germline V gene encodes CDR1 GTSNPN and CDR2 SVGIG (reference sequence). The CDR3 nucleotides are TGTGCCTGGAGTGTATCGGGACTAGCGGGGACCTACGAGCAGTACTTC. Residues: CAWSVSGLAGTYEQYF.

As concerns this clonotype: This may come from a read error, since a much larger clone is one base off. The chain joins TRBV7-2 to TRBJ2-6, with D uncertain. Germline V gene sequence: CDR1 SGHTA, CDR2 FQGNSA. This CDR3 is 15 amino acids long. The CDR3 loop is CASGLGQVVSNVLTF. In DNA form, the CDR3 reads TGTGCCAGCGGCTTAGGGCAGGTAGTGTCCAACGTCCTGACTTTC.

V usage is TRBV9 and J usage is TRBJ2-1; 11 bases line up with TRBD2. Germline V gene data show CDR1 as SGDLS and CDR2 as YYNGEE. CDR3 length equals 18 residues. V lost 1 base and J lost 0; bases outside the gene matches: 6. The CDR3 DNA reads as TGTGCCAGCAGCGTATCCACTAGCGGGGGCCTCTCCTACAATGAGCAGTTCTTC. This translates into CASSVSTSGGLSYNEQFF.

The J gene is TRBJ1-2, the V gene TRBV3-1; D is unclear. Germline V CDR1 and CDR2: LGHDT, YNNKEL (reference sequence). Trimming left V 4 bases short and J 2 bases short, with 11 bases between. This CDR3 has 14 residues. The CDR3: CASSPEPRNYGYTF. The CDR3 DNA sequence: TGTGCCAGCAGCCCAGAGCCCAGAAACTATGGCTACACCTTC.

The J gene is TRBJ2-1, the V gene TRBV10-3; 8 bases are a match to TRBD1. The CDR3 runs to 15 residues. V shed 7 bases, J shed 3 bases, and the junction held 8 bases outside the gene matches. Per germline, CDR1 ENHRY and CDR2 SYGVKD. The CDR3 sequence: CAIMDRDRSYNEQFF. The CDR3 nucleotides are TGTGCCATCATGGACCGGGACAGGAGCTACAATGAGCAGTTCTTC.

J is TRBJ2-7 and V is TRBV27; maybe TRBD1 (6 bases). The CDR3 is 14 residues long. In germline, CDR1 is MNHEY, CDR2 SMNVEV (reference sequence). V was clipped by 6 bases and J by 10 bases, with 22 bases between them. CDR3 loop: CASSPGTDDRIQYF. CDR3 nucleotides: TGTGCCAGCAGCCCTGGGACGGATGACAGGATTCAGTACTTC.